Given below is one TCR beta chain in context. The germline V gene encodes CDR1 SGHVS and CDR2 FQNEAQ. The CDR3 loop spans 15 amino acids. V lost 5 bases, J lost 7 bases, and 12 bases stayed unmatched. This entry comes from a study of T cell changes during pregnancy in multiple sclerosis. Data came from immunoSEQ multiplex PCR; TCRdb stores just in-frame clones and leaves some out. The sample lists more than 80,000 clones, roughly 95% seen once, with 0.85% to 1.2% in the top ten. The sample consisted of peripheral blood, taken in the second trimester of pregnancy. The chain employs TRBV7-8 and TRBJ1-1, with 8 bases lining up with TRBD1. This receptor was obtained from a female donor with multiple sclerosis, enrolled in a pregnancy study. CDR3 loop: CASSISWQGAGEAFF. Written as DNA, the CDR3 is TGTGCCAGCAGCATAAGCTGGCAGGGGGCGGGTGAAGCTTTCTTT.